This T cell receptor (beta chain) was sequenced during a study of radiation and T cells in renal cell carcinoma. The time point here: baseline pretreatment blood. Treatment described: 15 Gy SBRT to primary tumor, nephrectomy 4 weeks later. After SBRT, blood was collected at 2 and 4 weeks, plus baseline. Clear cell pathology was present in this patient's renal cell carcinoma. Study conclusions and caveats: Baseline intratumoral clonotype presence is unknown without pretreatment biopsies. Top tumor clonotypes rose in blood 2 weeks post-radiation, then contracted.

As for this clone: Its matching antigen is unknown.

Libraries were prepared by immunoSEQ multiplex PCR; TCRdb keeps only in-frame clonotypes and omits some of them. The repertoire holds approximately 120,000 clones, around 84% seen once, with about 2.9% in the top ten. The TCR sequence derives from a woman aged 55-69 years with renal cell carcinoma. The specimen comprised blood, sampled from a patient whose treatment included radiotherapy and nephrectomy.

Here the CDR3 DNA reads TGTGCCAGCGCGGGCTCCTACAATGAGCAGTTCTTC. Its translation is CASAGSYNEQFF. V is TRBV28 and J is TRBJ2-1; tentatively, D is TRBD2 (5 bases). Germline lookup yields CDR1 MDHEN and CDR2 SYDVKM. The CDR3 covers 12 residues. V lost 8 bases to trimming and J lost 0 bases, with 5 bases between them.